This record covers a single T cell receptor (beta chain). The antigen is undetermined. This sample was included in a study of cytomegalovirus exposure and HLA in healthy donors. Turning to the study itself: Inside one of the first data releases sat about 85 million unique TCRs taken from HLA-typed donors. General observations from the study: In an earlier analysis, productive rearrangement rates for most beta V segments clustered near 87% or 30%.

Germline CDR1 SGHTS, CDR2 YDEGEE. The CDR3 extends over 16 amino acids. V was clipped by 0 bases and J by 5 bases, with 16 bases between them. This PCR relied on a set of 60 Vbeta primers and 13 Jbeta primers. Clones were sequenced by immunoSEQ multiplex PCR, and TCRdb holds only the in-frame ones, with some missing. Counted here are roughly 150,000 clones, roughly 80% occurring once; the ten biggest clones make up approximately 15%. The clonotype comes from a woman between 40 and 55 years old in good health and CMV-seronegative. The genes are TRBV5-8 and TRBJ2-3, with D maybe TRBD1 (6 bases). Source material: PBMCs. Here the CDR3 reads CASSLASGVYGDTQYF. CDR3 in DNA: TGTGCCAGCAGCTTGGCGTCAGGGGTGTATGGAGATACGCAGTATTTT.